The subject of this entry is one T cell receptor (beta chain). Its antigen is as yet unknown. Quantitative molecular-barcoded 5'-RACE generated the TCR beta libraries. TCRdb used MiXCR to reprocess the 5' RACE reads, holding one entry per CDR3 protein. The sample records 340,000 or so distinct CDR3 sequences, around 15% being singletons. The data were taken from a study of CD8 T cells in ankylosing spondylitis. The junction had 5 bases not matched to a gene; V was cut back by 4 bases and J by 2 bases. Germline lookup yields CDR1 SGHRS and CDR2 YFSETQ. This CDR3 has 15 residues. General observations from the study: Reported data indicate significant enrichment of disease-linked clones within matched ankylosing spondylitis synovial fluid. Existing reports had already noted some motif variants in reactive arthritis synovial fluid and blood.

V usage is TRBV5-1 and J usage is TRBJ2-2, with 7 bases lining up with TRBD1. The sequencing input was blood, either unsorted or a sorted T cell fraction (not recorded which). The sequence was collected from a male donor with ankylosing spondylitis or in good health (not recorded which). CDR3 bases: TGCGCCAGCAGCGAGGGACAGTTCAACACCGGGGAGCTGTTTTTT. Protein product: CASSEGQFNTGELFF.